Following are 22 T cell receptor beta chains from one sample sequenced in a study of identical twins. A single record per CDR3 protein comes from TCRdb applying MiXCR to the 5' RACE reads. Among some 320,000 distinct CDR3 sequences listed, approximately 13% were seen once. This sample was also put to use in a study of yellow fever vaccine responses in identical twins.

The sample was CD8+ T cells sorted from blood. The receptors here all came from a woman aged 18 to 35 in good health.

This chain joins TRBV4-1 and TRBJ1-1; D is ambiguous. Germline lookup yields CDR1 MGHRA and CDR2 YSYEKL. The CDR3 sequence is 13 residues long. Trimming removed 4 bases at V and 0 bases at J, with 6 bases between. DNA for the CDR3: TGCGCCAGCAGCCCGTTATTGAACACTGAAGCTTTCTTT. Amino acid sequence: CASSPLLNTEAFF.

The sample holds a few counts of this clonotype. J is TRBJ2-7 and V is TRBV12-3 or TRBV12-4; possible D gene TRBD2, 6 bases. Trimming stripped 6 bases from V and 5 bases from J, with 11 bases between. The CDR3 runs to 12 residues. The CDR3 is CASSWGVNEQYF. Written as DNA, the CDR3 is TGTGCCAGCAGCTGGGGGGTCAACGAGCAGTACTTC.

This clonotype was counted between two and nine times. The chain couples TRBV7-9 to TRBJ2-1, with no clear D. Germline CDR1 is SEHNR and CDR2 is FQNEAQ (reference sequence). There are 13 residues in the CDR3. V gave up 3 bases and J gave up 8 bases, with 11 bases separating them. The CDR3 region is CASSLRSRDEQFF. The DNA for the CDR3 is TGTGCCAGCAGCTTGCGGTCTAGAGATGAGCAGTTCTTC. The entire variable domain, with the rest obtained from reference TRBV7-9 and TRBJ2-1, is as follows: DTGVSQNPRHKITKRGQNVTFRCDPISEHNRLYWYRQTLGQGPEFLTYFQNEAQLEKSRLLSDRFSAERPKGSFSTLEIQRTEQGDSAMYLCASSLRSRDEQFFGPGTRLTVL.

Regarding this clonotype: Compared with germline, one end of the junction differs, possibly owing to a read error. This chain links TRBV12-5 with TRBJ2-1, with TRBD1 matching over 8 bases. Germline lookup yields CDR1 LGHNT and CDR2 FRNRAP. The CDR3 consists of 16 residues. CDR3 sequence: CTSGLFTGGLYNEQFF. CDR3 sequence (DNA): TGTACTAGTGGTTTGTTCACAGGGGGTTTGTACAATGAGCAGTTCTTC.

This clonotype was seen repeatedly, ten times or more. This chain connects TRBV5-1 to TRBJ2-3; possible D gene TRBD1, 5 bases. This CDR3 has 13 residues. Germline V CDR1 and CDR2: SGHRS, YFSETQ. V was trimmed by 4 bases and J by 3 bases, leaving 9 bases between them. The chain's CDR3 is CASSRTGTDTQYF. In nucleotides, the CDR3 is TGCGCCAGCAGCCGAACAGGAACAGATACGCAGTATTTT.

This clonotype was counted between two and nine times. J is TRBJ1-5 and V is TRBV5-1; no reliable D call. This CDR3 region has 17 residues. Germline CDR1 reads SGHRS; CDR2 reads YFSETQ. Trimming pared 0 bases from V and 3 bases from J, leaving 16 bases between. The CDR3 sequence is CASSLEVQPLFNQPQHF. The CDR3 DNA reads TGCGCCAGCAGCTTGGAGGTCCAGCCCCTCTTCAATCAGCCCCAGCATTTT.

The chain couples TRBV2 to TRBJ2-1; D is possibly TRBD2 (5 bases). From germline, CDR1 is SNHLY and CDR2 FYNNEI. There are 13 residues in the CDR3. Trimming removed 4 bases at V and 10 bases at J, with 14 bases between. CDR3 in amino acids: CASSGEDWREQFF. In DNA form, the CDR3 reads TGTGCCAGCAGTGGAGAGGACTGGAGGGAGCAGTTCTTC.

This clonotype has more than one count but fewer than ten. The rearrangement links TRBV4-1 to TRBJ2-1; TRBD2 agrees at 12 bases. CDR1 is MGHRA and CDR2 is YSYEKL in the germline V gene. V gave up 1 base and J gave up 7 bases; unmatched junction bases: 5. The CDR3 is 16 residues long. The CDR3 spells CASSQVGTSGRNEQFF. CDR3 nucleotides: TGCGCCAGCAGCCAAGTAGGTACTAGCGGGAGGAATGAGCAGTTCTTC.

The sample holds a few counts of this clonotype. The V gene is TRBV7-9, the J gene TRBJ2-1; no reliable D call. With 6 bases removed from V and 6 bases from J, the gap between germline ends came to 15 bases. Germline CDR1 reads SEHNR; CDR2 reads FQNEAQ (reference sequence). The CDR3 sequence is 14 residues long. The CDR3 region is CASRHQTDFNEQFF. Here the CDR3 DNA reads TGTGCCAGCAGACACCAAACAGACTTCAATGAGCAGTTCTTC. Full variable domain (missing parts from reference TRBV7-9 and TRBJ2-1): DTGVSQNPRHKITKRGQNVTFRCDPISEHNRLYWYRQTLGQGPEFLTYFQNEAQLEKSRLLSDRFSAERPKGSFSTLEIQRTEQGDSAMYLCASRHQTDFNEQFFGPGTRLTVL.

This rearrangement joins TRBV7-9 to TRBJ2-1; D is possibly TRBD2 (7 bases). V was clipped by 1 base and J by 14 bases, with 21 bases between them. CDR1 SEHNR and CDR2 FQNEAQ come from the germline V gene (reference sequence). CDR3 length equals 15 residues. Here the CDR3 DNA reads TGTGCCAGCAGCTTAGGTTTGGGACTACCCGAGGGGGAGTTCTTC. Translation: CASSLGLGLPEGEFF. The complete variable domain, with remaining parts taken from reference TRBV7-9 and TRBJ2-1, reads DTGVSQNPRHKITKRGQNVTFRCDPISEHNRLYWYRQTLGQGPEFLTYFQNEAQLEKSRLLSDRFSAERPKGSFSTLEIQRTEQGDSAMYLCASSLGLGLPEGEFFGPGTRLTVL.

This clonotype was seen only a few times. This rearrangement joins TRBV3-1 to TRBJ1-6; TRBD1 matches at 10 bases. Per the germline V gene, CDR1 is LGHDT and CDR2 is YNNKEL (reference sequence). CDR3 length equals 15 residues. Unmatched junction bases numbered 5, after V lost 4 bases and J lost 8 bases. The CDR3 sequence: CASSLPGTGDSPLHF. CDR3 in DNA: TGTGCCAGCAGCCTTCCCGGGACAGGGGATTCACCCCTCCACTTT.

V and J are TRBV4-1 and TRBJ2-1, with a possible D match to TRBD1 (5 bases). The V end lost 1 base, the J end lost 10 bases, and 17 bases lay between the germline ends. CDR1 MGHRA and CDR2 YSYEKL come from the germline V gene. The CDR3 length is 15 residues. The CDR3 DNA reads TGCGCCAGCAGCCAAGTAAGGGTAGGGGATGACGAGCAGTTCTTC. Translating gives CASSQVRVGDDEQFF.

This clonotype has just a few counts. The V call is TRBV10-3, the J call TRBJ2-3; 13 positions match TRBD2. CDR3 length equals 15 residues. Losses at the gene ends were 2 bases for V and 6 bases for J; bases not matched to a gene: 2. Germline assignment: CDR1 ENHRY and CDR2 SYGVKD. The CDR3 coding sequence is TGTGCCATCAGTGAGGGACTAGCGGGAGCGGATACGCAGTATTTT. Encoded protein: CAISEGLAGADTQYF.

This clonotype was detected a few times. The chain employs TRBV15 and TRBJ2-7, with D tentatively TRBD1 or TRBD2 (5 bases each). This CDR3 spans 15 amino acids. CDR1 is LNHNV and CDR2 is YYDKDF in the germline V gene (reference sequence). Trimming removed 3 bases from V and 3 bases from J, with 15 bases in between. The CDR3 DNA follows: TGTGCCACCAGCAGGGTCCCCTCTGGGGGCTACGAGCAGTACTTC. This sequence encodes CATSRVPSGGYEQYF.

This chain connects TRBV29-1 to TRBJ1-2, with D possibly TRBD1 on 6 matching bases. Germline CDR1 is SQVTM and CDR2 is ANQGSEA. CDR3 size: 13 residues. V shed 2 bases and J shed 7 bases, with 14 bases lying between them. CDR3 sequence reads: CSVEPRGGLGYTF. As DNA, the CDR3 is TGCAGCGTTGAACCGCGTGGGGGGCTTGGCTACACCTTC.

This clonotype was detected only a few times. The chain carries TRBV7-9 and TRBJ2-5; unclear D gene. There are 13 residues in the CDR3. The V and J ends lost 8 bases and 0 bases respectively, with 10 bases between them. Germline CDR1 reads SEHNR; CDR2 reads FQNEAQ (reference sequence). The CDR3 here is CASGNYYQETQYF. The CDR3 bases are TGTGCCAGCGGAAACTATTACCAAGAGACCCAGTACTTC.

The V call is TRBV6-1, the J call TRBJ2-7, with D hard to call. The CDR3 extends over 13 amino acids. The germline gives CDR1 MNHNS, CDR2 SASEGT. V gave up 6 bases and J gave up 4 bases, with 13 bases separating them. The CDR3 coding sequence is TGTGCCAGCAGCGAAATACCGGGTTACGAGCAGTACGTC. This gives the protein CASSEIPGYEQYV.

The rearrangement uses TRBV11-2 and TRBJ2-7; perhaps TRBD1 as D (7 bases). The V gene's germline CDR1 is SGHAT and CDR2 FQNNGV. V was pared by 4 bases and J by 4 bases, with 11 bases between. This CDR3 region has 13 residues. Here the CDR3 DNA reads TGTGCCAGCAGCTCCCAGGGGGGATACGAGCAGTACGTC. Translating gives CASSSQGGYEQYV.

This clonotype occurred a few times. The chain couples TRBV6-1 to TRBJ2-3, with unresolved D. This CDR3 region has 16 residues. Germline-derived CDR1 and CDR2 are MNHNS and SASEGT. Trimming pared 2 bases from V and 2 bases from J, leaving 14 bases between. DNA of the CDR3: TGTGCCAGCAGTGAAAGGGCTAAGGGATACACAGATACGCAGTATTTT. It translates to CASSERAKGYTDTQYF.

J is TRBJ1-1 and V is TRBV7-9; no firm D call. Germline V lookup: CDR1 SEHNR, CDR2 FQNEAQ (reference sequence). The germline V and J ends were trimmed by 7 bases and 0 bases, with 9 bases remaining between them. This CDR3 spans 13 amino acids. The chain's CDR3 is CASTPALNTEAFF. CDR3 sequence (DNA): TGTGCCAGCACCCCAGCCCTGAACACTGAAGCTTTCTTT.

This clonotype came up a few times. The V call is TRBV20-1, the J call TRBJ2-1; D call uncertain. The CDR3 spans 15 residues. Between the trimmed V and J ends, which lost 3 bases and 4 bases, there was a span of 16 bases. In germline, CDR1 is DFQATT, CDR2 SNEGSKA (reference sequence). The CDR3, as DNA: TGCAGTGCTAGGGGGTCTGGACGGATGTACAATGAGCAGTTCTTC. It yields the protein CSARGSGRMYNEQFF.

The CDR3: CASSKDTRTGGWTEAFF. CDR3 in DNA: TGTGCCAGCAGCAAAGATACCCGGACAGGGGGTTGGACTGAAGCTTTCTTT. The chain employs TRBV21-1 and TRBJ1-1; whether TRBD1, the table's D call, matches the DNA was not checked. TRBV21-1 is described as a pseudogene. This CDR3 is 17 amino acids long.